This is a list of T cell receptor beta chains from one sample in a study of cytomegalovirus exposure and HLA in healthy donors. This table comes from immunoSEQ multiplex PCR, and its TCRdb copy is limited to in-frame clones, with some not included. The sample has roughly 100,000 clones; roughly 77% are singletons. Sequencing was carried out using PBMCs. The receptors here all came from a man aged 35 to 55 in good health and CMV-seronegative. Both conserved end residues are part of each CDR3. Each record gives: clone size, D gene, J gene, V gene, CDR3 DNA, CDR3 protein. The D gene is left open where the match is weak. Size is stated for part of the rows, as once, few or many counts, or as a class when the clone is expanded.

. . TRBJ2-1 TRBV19 TGTGCCAGTAGTATGAGCAGGGCCTCCTACAATGAGCAGTTCTTC CASSMSRASYNEQFF
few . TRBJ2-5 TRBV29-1 TGCAGCGTTGATTGGAGTGAGACCCAGTACTTC CSVDWSETQYF
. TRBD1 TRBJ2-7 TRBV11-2 TGTGCCAGCAGCTCTGGTTCCGGGACAGGGATAGCCTACGAGCAGTACTTC CASSSGSGTGIAYEQYF
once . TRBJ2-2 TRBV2 TGTGCCAGCAGTCTCGGGCGCGGACTCAACACCGGGGAGCTGTTTTTT CASSLGRGLNTGELFF
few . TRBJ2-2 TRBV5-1 TGCGCCAGCAGCCCGTCTAGCCGCCCCACCAGGGAGCTGTTTTTT CASSPSSRPTRELFF
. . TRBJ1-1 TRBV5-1 TGCGCCAGCAGCTTGAGTTCGGGGGACACTGAAGCTTTCTTT CASSLSSGDTEAFF
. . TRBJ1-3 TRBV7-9 TGTGCCAGCAGCTTAGGGGCTTACTCTGGAAACACCATATATTTT CASSLGAYSGNTIYF
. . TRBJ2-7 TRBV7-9 TGTGCCAGCAGCCCCTCGAACCTCGGCTACGAGCAGTACTTC CASSPSNLGYEQYF
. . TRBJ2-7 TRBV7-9 TGTGCCAGCAGCGGCCGAGGAAGAACCTACGAGCAGTACTTC CASSGRGRTYEQYF
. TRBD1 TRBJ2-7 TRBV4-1 TGCGCCAGCAGCCAACTGGACAGGTATTTTTACGAGCAGTACTTC CASSQLDRYFYEQYF
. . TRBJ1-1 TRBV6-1 TGTGCCAGCAGTGACAAAGGACAGATTAACACTGAAGCTTTCTTT CASSDKGQINTEAFF
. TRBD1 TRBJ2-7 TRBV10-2 TGCGCCAGCACCCGAAGTCTCGAGACAGGGGGCTACGAGCAGTACTTC CASTRSLETGGYEQYF
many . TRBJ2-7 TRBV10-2 TGCGCCAGCAGTGATAGCGAGGGCTTGAGTTACGAGCAGTACTTC CASSDSEGLSYEQYF
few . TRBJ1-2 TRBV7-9 TGTTCCAGCAGCTTAGCGCTCCGTAGCCGCGAGCTAGGTCGTGGCTACACCTTC CSSSLALRSRELGRGYTF
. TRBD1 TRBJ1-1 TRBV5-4 TGTGCCAGCAGCACCCAGGACAGGGCCTCGGTCGGAGCTTTCTTT CASSTQDRASVGAFF
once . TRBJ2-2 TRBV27 TGTGCCAGCAACGCACAGGGGGGGGGAGTTACCGGGGAGCTGTTTTTT CASNAQGGGVTGELFF
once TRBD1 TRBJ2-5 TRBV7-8 TGTGCCAGCAGCCAGACCGGGACAGGGGTACGAGAGACCCAGTACTTC CASSQTGTGVRETQYF
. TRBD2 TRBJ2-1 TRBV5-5 TGTGCCAGCAGCTACACCGGGGGGGCTTCGGTTGATGAGCAGTTCTTC CASSYTGGASVDEQFF
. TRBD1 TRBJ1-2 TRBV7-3 TGTGCCAGCAGCTTAAGGGGTCCGGGACAGGGGGCGCCCGGCTACACCTTC CASSLRGPGQGAPGYTF
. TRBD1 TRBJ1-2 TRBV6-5 TGTGCCACTCGGTCGGGCAGGGGGGCATATGGCTACACCTTC CATRSGRGAYGYTF
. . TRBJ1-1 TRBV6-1 TGTGCCAGCAGTGTACCTCAGGGGCTCCGGACTGAAGCTTTCTTT CASSVPQGLRTEAFF
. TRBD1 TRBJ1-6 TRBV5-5 TGTGCCAGCAGCTTGGGTGGGACAGGGACTTTAAGCTCACCCCTCCACTTT CASSLGGTGTLSSPLHF
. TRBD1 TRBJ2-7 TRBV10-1 TGCGCCAGCAGTGCGGACAGGCCCTACGAGCAGTACTTC CASSADRPYEQYF
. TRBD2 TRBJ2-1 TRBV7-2 TGTGCCAGCAGTACATCTAGCGGGGGGCCCTACAATGAGCAGTTCTTC CASSTSSGGPYNEQFF
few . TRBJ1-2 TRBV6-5 TGTGCCAGCAGTTACTCCTTCCAGAGGGGCTACACCTTC CASSYSFQRGYTF
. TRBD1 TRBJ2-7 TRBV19 TGTGCCAGTAGTATCTGGGACAGGGGGCAAGACGACGAGCAGTACTTC CASSIWDRGQDDEQYF
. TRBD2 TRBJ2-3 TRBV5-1 TGCGCCAGCAGCTCTTCCATAGCGGGGGCAGATACGCAGTATTTT CASSSSIAGADTQYF
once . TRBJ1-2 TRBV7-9 TGTGCCAGCAGCTTTACAGGTTTTGGCTACACCTTC CASSFTGFGYTF
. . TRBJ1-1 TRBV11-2 TGTGCCAGCAGCTTAGAAATGGGCAGAAAGAACACTGAAGCTTTCTTT CASSLEMGRKNTEAFF
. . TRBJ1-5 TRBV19 TGTGCCAGTAGTTTCACAGAGCAGCCCCAGCATTTT CASSFTEQPQHF
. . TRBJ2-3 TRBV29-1 TGCAGCGGAGCAGTGACAGGGACTCCAGATACGCAGTATTTT CSGAVTGTPDTQYF
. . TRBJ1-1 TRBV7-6 TGTGCCAGCAGCTTAGTTACAGGGAACACTGAAGCTTTCTTT CASSLVTGNTEAFF
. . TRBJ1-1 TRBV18 TGTGCCAGCTCACCACCGGGGGGGCGAGGGACTGAAGCTTTCTTT CASSPPGGRGTEAFF
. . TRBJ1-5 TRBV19 TGTGCCAGTAAGTCAGGGGACCATCAGCCCCAGCATTTT CASKSGDHQPQHF
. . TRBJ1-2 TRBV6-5 TGTGCCAGCAGTTACGACAGCCTGTCCAACTATGGCTACACCTTC CASSYDSLSNYGYTF
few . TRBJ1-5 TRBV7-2 TGTGCCAGCAGCTTAGCGGGGGGAAACAATCAGCCCCAGCATTTT CASSLAGGNNQPQHF